A selection of T cell receptor beta chains follows, all from one sample in a study of blood T cell repertoires in COVID-19. The method was immunoSEQ multiplex PCR; TCRdb's version includes in-frame clones alone and lacks a portion of them. The table has around 250,000 clones, 86% seen once; the top ten hold 6.2%. The sample comprised peripheral blood. Receptors originate from a man aged 55 to 70 with acute or convalescent COVID-19. Each CDR3 is given with its conserved first and last residue. D genes are given only for firm matches. The size entry is marked missing in some rows and otherwise reads once, few, many or a size class.

. TRBJ1-2 TRBD1 TRBV2 TGTGCCAGCAGTCTGGACAGGGGGGACTATGGCTACACCTTC CASSLDRGDYGYTF
once TRBJ2-7 TRBD1 TRBV19 TGTGCCAGTGGGGACAGGTACGAGCAGTACTTC CASGDRYEQYF
few TRBJ1-5 . TRBV7-2 TGTGCCAGCAGCACTCAGGTCCGTCAGCCCCAGCATTTT CASSTQVRQPQHF
. TRBJ1-2 . TRBV28 TGTGCCAGCAGTTTATCCGACAGTAACTATGGCTACACCTTC CASSLSDSNYGYTF
once TRBJ1-6 . TRBV4-1 TGCGCCAGCAGCCCCAGGGTTGGTGGGGCTTTAGTGGAATCACCCCTCCACTTT CASSPRVGGALVESPLHF
. TRBJ1-5 . TRBV6-1 TGTGCCAGCAGTGACACCTTCTTAGAGCCCCAGCATTTT CASSDTFLEPQHF
few TRBJ1-3 . TRBV9 TGTGCCAGCAGCGTAGCAGGGAACGGAAACACCATATATTTT CASSVAGNGNTIYF
once TRBJ2-1 . TRBV7-3 TGTGCCAGCAGCTTAACTAGGGGCGGCTACAATGAGCAGTTCTTC CASSLTRGGYNEQFF
. TRBJ1-1 TRBD1 TRBV10-3 TGTGCCATCAGTGACCACGGACAGGCCCGGGCTTTCTTT CAISDHGQARAFF
once TRBJ1-1 TRBD1 TRBV12-3/TRBV12-4 TGTGCCAGCAGTGTCGGGACAGGGGGCCCGGCTTTCTTT CASSVGTGGPAFF
. TRBJ2-5 TRBD2 TRBV7-2 TGTGCCAGCAGCCTGGGGGCTAGCGGGAGCCCAGAGACCCAGTACTTC CASSLGASGSPETQYF
once TRBJ1-4 . TRBV4-2 TGTGCCAGCAGCCAAGATATGAATGAAAAACTGTTTTTT CASSQDMNEKLFF
. TRBJ2-3 TRBD1 TRBV5-1 TGCGCCAGCAGCTTTGGACAGGGGATGGGTACGCAGTATTTT CASSFGQGMGTQYF
. TRBJ1-5 . TRBV28 TGTGCCAGCAGTTTATGGCGGAATAATCAGCCCCAGCATTTT CASSLWRNNQPQHF
. TRBJ2-7 TRBD2 TRBV5-4 TGTGCCAGCAGTCCAACCGAAACTAGCGGGAGGTACGAGCAGTACTTC CASSPTETSGRYEQYF
. TRBJ2-3 TRBD1 TRBV9 TGTGCCAGCAGCCCGCGGACAGGGGAGGAAGATACGCAGTATTTT CASSPRTGEEDTQYF
. TRBJ1-2 . TRBV7-9 TGTGCCAGCAGCTCGTACGCGGATAACTATGGCTACACCTTC CASSSYADNYGYTF
few TRBJ2-5 . TRBV6-2/TRBV6-3 TGTGCCAGCAGTTCCATGGACAGTCAAGAGACCCAGTACTTC CASSSMDSQETQYF
once TRBJ2-1 . TRBV10-3 TGTGCCATCAGTGAGTCGAGAGCTCTTCGGAGGGGAAGTTCCTACAATGAGCAGTTCTTC CAISESRALRRGSSYNEQFF
. TRBJ2-2 TRBD2 TRBV5-1 TGCGCCAGCAGCTTGGCCCCTAGCGGAAACACCGGGGAGCTGTTTTTT CASSLAPSGNTGELFF
. TRBJ1-4 TRBD1 TRBV11-3 TGTGCCAGCAGCCGACTGACAGGGAATAATGAAAAACTGTTTTTT CASSRLTGNNEKLFF
. TRBJ2-1 . TRBV4-3 TGCGCCAGCACGGGGGATCTATACAATGAGCAGTTCTTC CASTGDLYNEQFF
. TRBJ1-2 . TRBV5-4 TGTGCCAGCAGCTCCCGACAGGTCTATGGCTACACCTTC CASSSRQVYGYTF
. TRBJ2-1 TRBD2 TRBV7-9 TGTGCCAGCACCCCCGGGACTAGCGGGAGTAGGGCCCTCGCATACAATGAGCAGTTCTTC CASTPGTSGSRALAYNEQFF
. TRBJ2-3 TRBD1 TRBV29-1 TGCAGCGTTGAGACAGGGGGCAGGGATACGCAGTATTTT CSVETGGRDTQYF
. TRBJ2-5 . TRBV7-2 TGTGCCAGCAGCTTTCAGATTCAAGAGACCCAGTACTTC CASSFQIQETQYF
. TRBJ2-2 . TRBV19 TGTGCCAGTAGTACACCCCTCGGGGGTAGCACCGGGGAGCTGTTTTTT CASSTPLGGSTGELFF
. TRBJ2-3 . TRBV24-1 TGTGCCACCAGTGGGGCAGGGAGCACAGATACGCAGTATTTT CATSGAGSTDTQYF
. TRBJ2-3 . TRBV6-6 TGTGCCCTCTCCTCCGGGAACACAGATACGCAGTATTTT CALSSGNTDTQYF
once TRBJ2-5 TRBD1 TRBV6-5 TGTGCCAGCAGCCCGAGACAGGGGTCGGAGACCCAGTACTTC CASSPRQGSETQYF
. TRBJ2-2 TRBD2 TRBV2 TGTGCCAGCAGTGACGAGGGAGGGGATACCGGGGAGCTGTTTTTT CASSDEGGDTGELFF
once TRBJ1-1 . TRBV19 TGTGCCAGTAGTATCGCCGGGACTGAAGCTTTCTTT CASSIAGTEAFF
. TRBJ2-3 TRBD2 TRBV4-2 TGTGCCAGTGAGGTGGCTAGCGGGAGGGGAGGGGATACGCAGTATTTT CASEVASGRGGDTQYF
once TRBJ1-2 . TRBV3-1/TRBV3-2 TGTGCCAGCAGCGGAGCGATAAGCCATGGCTACACCTTC CASSGAISHGYTF
. TRBJ1-1 . TRBV2 TGTGCCAGCAGTCGAGGGTTTACTGAAGCTTTCTTT CASSRGFTEAFF
. TRBJ2-7 TRBD1 TRBV28 TGTGCCAGCAGTACTCAGACAGGGACCGGCTACGAGCAGTACTTC CASSTQTGTGYEQYF
once TRBJ2-1 TRBD2 TRBV19 TGTGCCAGTAGTTCTCCGGGACTAGCGGGATCCAATGAGCAGTTCTTC CASSSPGLAGSNEQFF
. TRBJ2-1 TRBD1 TRBV28 TGTGCCAGCAGACCCCAGGGGGCTGAGCAGTTCTTC CASRPQGAEQFF
once TRBJ1-6 . TRBV7-1 . CASSSGQGVFTPPLSDRGYSPLHF
. TRBJ1-1 . TRBV27 TGTGCCAGCAGTACGACAGGTTTTACTGAAGCTTTCTTT CASSTTGFTEAFF
. TRBJ2-1 TRBD2 TRBV5-1 TGCGCCAGCAGCCATGGGGATGGACTAGCGGGAGGGAAATCCTACAATGAGCAGTTCTTC CASSHGDGLAGGKSYNEQFF
few TRBJ1-1 . TRBV7-9 TGTGCCAGCAGCTTGACAGTGAACACTGAAGCTTTCTTT CASSLTVNTEAFF
. TRBJ2-3 . TRBV27 TGTGCCAGCAGTTTGAGAAAGACTAGCACAGATACGCAGTATTTT CASSLRKTSTDTQYF
. TRBJ1-1 . TRBV3-1/TRBV3-2 TGTGCCAGCAGCCAGGCCCAGTGGAACACTGAAGCTTTCTTT CASSQAQWNTEAFF
. TRBJ2-7 TRBD2 TRBV7-2 TGTGCCAGCAGTCTTACTAGCGGAGAGTCTTACGAGCAGTACTTC CASSLTSGESYEQYF
few TRBJ2-7 TRBD1 TRBV9 TGTGCCAGCAGCGGGGGGACAGCCTACGAGCAGTACTTC CASSGGTAYEQYF
. TRBJ1-1 . TRBV7-2 TGTGCCAGCAGGTTGGGGGGGAACACTGAAGCTTTCTTT CASRLGGNTEAFF
. TRBJ2-2 . TRBV4-3 TGCGCCAGCAGCCAAGATCTCCCCCTTGGCGGTCGGGGTACCGGGGAGCTGTTTTTT CASSQDLPLGGRGTGELFF
once TRBJ1-5 . TRBV28 TGTGCCAGCAGTTTGACGGGTCAGCCCCAGCATTTT CASSLTGQPQHF